This T cell receptor beta chain derives from a study of T cell repertoires in cytomegalovirus infection. Whole-study context: Epitope selection comprised recently identified HLA-C-restricted CMV epitopes and well-studied HLA-B-restricted CMV epitopes.

One entry per CDR3 protein, called by TCRdb with MiXCR from the reads. This table holds tens of thousands of distinct CDR3 sequences, roughly a quarter found once. The CDR3 extends over 17 amino acids. CDR1 is LGHNA, CDR2 YSLEER, per germline. The junction had 5 bases not matched to a gene; V was cut back by 0 bases and J by 0 bases. General study points: HLA-C-restricted CMV-specific TCR beta clonotypes were dominant in the ex vivo response.

This clonotype was seen ten or more times. Antigen unknown. The V and J genes are TRBV4-3 and TRBJ2-7; 10 bases line up with TRBD1. The sequencing used CD8+ T cells from cultured PBMCs, collected from culture after CMV antigen stimulation. The receptor comes from a human donor in good health (CMV status not recorded). Some clones in this sample may be carry-over from other donors' samples. The CDR3 protein is CASSQDLDRGISYEQYF. The CDR3 nucleotides are TGCGCCAGCAGCCAAGATTTGGACAGGGGGATCTCCTACGAGCAGTACTTC.